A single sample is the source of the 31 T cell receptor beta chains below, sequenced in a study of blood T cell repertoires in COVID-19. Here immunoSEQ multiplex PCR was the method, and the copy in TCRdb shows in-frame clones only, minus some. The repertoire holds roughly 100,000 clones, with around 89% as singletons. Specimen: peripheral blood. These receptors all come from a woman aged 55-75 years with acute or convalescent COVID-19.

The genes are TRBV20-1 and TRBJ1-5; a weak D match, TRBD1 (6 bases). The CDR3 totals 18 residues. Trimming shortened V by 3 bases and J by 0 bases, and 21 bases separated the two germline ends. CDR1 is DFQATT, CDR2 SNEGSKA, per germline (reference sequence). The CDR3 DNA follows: TGCAGTGCTAGTAGGGGGTCCTTCCGCCTGAATAGCAATCAGCCCCAGCATTTT. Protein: CSASRGSFRLNSNQPQHF.

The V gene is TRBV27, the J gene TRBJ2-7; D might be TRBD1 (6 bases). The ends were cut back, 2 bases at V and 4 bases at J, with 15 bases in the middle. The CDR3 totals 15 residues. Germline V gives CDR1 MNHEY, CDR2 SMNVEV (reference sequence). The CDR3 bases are TGTGCCAGCAGTTTAACAGGGAAAGGGAGTTACGAGCAGTACGTC. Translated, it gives CASSLTGKGSYEQYV.

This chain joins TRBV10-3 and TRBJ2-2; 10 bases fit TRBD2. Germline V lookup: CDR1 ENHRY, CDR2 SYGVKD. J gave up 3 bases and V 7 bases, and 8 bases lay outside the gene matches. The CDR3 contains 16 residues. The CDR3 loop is CAIKGGTSADTGELFF. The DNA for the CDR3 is TGTGCCATCAAGGGGGGGACTAGCGCGGACACCGGGGAGCTGTTTTTT.

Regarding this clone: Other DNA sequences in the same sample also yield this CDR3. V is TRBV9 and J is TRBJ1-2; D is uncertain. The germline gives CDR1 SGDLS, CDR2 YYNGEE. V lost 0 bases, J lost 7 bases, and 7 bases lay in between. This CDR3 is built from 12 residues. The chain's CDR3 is CASSVVGGGYTF. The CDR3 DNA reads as TGTGCCAGCAGCGTAGTGGGAGGTGGCTACACCTTC.

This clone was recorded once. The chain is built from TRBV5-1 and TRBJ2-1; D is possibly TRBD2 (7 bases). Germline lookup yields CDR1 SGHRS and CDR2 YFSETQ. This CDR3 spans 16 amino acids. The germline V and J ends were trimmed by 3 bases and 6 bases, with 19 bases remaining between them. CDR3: CASSSPGGGRSNEQFF. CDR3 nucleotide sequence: TGCGCCAGCAGCTCCCCGGGGGGCGGGAGAAGCAATGAGCAGTTCTTC.

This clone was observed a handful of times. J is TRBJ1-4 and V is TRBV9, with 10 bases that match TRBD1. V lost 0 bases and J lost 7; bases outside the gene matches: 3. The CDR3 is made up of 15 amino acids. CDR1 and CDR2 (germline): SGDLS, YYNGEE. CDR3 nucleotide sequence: TGTGCCAGCAGCGTAGGACAGGGGGCCCTTGAAAAACTGTTTTTT. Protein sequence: CASSVGQGALEKLFF.

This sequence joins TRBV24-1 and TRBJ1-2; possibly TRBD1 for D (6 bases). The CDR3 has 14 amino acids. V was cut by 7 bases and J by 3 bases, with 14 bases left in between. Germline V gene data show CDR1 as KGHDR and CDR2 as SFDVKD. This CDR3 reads CATSSLTGDYGYTF. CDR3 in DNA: TGTGCCACCAGCTCCCTGACAGGCGACTATGGCTACACCTTC.

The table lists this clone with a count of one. The CDR3 sequence is CASSQERGQFSYEQYF. The CDR3 DNA follows: TGTGCCAGCAGCCAAGAGAGGGGACAATTCTCCTACGAGCAGTACTTC. The chain recombines TRBV3-1 (or the pseudogene TRBV3-2) with TRBJ2-7; D perhaps matches TRBD1 (6 bases). The germline CDR1 and CDR2 sequences are LGHDT and YNNKEL (reference sequence). This CDR3 is 16 amino acids long. With 0 bases removed from V and 0 bases from J, the gap between germline ends came to 12 bases.

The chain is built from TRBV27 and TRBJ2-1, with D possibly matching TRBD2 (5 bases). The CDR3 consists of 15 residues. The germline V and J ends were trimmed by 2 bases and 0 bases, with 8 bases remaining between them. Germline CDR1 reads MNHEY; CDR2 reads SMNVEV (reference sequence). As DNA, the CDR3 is TGTGCCAGCAGTTTACGGGGTAGCTCCTACAATGAGCAGTTCTTC. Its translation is CASSLRGSSYNEQFF.

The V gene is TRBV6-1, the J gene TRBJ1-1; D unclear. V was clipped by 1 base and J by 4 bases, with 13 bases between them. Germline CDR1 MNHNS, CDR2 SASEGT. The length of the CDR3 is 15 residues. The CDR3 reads CASSEDPFRGTEAFF. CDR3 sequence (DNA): TGTGCCAGCAGTGAAGACCCGTTTCGGGGCACTGAAGCTTTCTTT.

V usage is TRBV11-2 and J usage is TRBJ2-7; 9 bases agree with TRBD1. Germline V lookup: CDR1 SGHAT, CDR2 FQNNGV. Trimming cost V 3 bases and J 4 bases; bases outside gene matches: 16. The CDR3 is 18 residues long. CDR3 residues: CASSFLLRSGQGVYEQYF. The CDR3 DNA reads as TGTGCCAGCAGCTTTCTCCTACGGTCGGGACAGGGAGTATACGAGCAGTACTTC.

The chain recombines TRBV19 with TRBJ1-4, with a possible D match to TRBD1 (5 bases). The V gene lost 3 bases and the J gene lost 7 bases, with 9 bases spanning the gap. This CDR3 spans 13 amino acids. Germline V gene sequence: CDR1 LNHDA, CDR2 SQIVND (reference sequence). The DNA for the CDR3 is TGTGCCAGTAGTATCGGGGGAGGTGAAAAACTGTTTTTT. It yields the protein CASSIGGGEKLFF.

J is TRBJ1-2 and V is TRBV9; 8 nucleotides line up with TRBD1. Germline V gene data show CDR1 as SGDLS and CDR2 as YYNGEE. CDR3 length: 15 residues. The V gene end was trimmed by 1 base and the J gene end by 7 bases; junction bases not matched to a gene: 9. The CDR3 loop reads CASSVQTGVVGGYTF. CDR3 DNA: TGTGCCAGCAGCGTACAGACAGGGGTAGTAGGTGGCTACACCTTC.

The CDR3 reads CATSGAGPYQPQHF. The DNA for the CDR3 is TGTGCCACCAGTGGGGCAGGGCCATATCAGCCCCAGCATTTT. The chain couples TRBV24-1 to TRBJ1-5, with D perhaps matching TRBD1 (5 bases). There are 14 residues in the CDR3. CDR1 and CDR2 (germline): KGHDR, SFDVKD. Deletions cut 5 bases from V and 5 bases from J, with 12 bases between.

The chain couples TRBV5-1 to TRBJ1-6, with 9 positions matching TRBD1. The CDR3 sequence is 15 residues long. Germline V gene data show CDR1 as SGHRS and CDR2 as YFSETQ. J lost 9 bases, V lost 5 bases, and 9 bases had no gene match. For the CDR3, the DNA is TGCGCCAGCAGGTCCGGGACAGGGTCAGTTTCACCCCTCCACTTT. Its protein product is CASRSGTGSVSPLHF.

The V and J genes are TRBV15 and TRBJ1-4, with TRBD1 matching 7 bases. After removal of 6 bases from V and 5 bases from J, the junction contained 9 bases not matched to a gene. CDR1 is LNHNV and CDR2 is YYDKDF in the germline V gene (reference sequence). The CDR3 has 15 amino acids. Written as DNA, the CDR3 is TGTGCCACCAGTCGACAGGGCGGCCAGAATGAAAAACTGTTTTTT. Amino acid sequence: CATSRQGGQNEKLFF.

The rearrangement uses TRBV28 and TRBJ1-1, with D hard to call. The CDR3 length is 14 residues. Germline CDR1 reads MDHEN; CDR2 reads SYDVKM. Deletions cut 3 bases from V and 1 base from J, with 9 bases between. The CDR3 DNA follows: TGTGCCAGCAGTTTCACCGGGGAGAACACTGAAGCTTTCTTT. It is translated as CASSFTGENTEAFF.

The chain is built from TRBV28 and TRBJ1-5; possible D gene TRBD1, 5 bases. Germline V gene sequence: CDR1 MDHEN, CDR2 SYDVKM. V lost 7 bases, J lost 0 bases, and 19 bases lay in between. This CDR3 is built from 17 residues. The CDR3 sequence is CASTPHPRAFSNQPQHF. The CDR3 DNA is TGTGCCAGCACCCCGCATCCCAGGGCCTTTAGCAATCAGCCCCAGCATTTT. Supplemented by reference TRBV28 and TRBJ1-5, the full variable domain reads DVKVTQSSRYLVKRTGEKVFLECVQDMDHENMFWYRQDPGLGLRLIYFSYDVKMKEKGDIPEGYSVSREKKERFSLILESASTNQTSMYLCASTPHPRAFSNQPQHFGDGTRLSIL.

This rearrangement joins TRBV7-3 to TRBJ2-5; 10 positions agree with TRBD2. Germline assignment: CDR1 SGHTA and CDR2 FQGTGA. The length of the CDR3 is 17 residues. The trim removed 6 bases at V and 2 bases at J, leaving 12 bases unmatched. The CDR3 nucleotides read TGTGCCAGCAGTTTAGGACCCGGGACTAGCGATCAAGAGACCCAGTACTTC. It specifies CASSLGPGTSDQETQYF. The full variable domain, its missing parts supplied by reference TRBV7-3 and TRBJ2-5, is GAGVSQTPSNKVTEKGKYVELRCDPISGHTALYWYRQSLGQGPEFLIYFQGTGAADDSGLPNDRFFAVRPEGSVSTLKIQRTERGDSAVYLCASSLGPGTSDQETQYFGPGTRLLVL.

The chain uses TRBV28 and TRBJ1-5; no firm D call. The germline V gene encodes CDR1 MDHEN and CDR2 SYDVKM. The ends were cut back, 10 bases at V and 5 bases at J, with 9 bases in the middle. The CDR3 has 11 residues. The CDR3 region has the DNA TGTGCCACCTCCCTTTATCAGCCCCAGCATTTT. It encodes CATSLYQPQHF. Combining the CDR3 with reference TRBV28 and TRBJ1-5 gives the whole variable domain DVKVTQSSRYLVKRTGEKVFLECVQDMDHENMFWYRQDPGLGLRLIYFSYDVKMKEKGDIPEGYSVSREKKERFSLILESASTNQTSMYLCATSLYQPQHFGDGTRLSIL.

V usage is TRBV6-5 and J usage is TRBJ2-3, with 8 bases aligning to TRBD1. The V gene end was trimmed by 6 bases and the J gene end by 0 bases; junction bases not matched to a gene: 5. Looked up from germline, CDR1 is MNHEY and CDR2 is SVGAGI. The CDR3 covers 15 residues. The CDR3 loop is CASSPTGVSTDTQYF. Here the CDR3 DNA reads TGTGCCAGCAGCCCGACAGGGGTTAGCACAGATACGCAGTATTTT.

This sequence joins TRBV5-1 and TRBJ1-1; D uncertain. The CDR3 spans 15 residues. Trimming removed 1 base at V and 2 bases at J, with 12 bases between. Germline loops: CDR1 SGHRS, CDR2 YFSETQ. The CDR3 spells CASSLIGVGNTEAFF. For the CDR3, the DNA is TGCGCCAGCAGCTTGATCGGGGTAGGAAACACTGAAGCTTTCTTT.

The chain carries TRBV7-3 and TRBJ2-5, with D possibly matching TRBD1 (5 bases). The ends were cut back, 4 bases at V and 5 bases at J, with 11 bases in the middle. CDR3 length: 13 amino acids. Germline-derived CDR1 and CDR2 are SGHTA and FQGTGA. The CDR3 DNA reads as TGTGCCAGCAGCTCCAGGGATAGCGAGACCCAGTACTTC. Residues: CASSSRDSETQYF.

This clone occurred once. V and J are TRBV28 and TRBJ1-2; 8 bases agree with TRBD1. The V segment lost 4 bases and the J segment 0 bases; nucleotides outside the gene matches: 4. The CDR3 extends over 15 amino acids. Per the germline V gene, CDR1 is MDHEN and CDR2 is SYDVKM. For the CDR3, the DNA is TGTGCCAGCAGTTCGACAGGGGTCCCTAACTATGGCTACACCTTC. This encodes CASSSTGVPNYGYTF.

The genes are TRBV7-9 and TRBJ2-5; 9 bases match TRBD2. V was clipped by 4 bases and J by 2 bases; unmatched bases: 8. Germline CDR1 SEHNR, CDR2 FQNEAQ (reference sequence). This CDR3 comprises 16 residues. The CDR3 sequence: CASSSRTSAKQETQYF. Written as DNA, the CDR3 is TGTGCCAGCAGCTCCCGGACTAGCGCGAAACAAGAGACCCAGTACTTC. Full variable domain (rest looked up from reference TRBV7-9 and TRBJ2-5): DTGVSQNPRHKITKRGQNVTFRCDPISEHNRLYWYRQTLGQGPEFLTYFQNEAQLEKSRLLSDRFSAERPKGSFSTLEIQRTEQGDSAMYLCASSSRTSAKQETQYFGPGTRLLVL.

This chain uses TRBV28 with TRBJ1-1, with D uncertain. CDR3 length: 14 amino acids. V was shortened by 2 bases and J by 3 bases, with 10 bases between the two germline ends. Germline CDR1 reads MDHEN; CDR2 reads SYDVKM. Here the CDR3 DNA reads TGTGCCAGCAGTTTAGGCGGGGTTGACACTGAAGCTTTCTTT. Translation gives CASSLGGVDTEAFF.

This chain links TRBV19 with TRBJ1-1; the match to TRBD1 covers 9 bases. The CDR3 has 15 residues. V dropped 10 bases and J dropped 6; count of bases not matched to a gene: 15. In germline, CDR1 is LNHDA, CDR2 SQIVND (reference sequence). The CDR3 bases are TGTGCCACTATCCAGGCGGGACAGGGAGTTGCTGAAGCTTTCTTT. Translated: CATIQAGQGVAEAFF.

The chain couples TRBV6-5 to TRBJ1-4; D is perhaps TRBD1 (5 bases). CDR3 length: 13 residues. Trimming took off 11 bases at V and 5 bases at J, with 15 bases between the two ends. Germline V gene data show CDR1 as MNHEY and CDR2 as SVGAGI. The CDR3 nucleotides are TGTGCCGGGGCCACGACAGTCAATGAAAAACTGTTTTTT. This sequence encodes CAGATTVNEKLFF.

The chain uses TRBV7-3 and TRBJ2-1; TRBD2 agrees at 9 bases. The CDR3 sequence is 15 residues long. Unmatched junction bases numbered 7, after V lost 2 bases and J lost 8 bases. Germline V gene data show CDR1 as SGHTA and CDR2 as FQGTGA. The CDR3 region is CASSLYLAGTHEQFF. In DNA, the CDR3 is TGTGCCAGCAGCTTATACCTAGCGGGAACCCATGAGCAGTTCTTC.

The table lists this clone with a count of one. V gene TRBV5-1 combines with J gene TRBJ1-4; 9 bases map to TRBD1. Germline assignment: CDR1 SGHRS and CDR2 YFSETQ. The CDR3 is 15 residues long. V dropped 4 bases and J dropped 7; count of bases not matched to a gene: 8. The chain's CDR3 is CASSTSGTGLEKLFF. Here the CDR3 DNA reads TGCGCCAGCAGCACCTCCGGGACAGGGCTTGAAAAACTGTTTTTT.

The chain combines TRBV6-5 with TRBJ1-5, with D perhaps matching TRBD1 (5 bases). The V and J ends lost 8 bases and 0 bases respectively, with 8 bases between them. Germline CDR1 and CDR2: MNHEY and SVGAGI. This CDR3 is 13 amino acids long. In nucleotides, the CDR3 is TGTGCCAGCGGGGGGGATAGCAATCAGCCCCAGCATTTT. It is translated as CASGGDSNQPQHF.